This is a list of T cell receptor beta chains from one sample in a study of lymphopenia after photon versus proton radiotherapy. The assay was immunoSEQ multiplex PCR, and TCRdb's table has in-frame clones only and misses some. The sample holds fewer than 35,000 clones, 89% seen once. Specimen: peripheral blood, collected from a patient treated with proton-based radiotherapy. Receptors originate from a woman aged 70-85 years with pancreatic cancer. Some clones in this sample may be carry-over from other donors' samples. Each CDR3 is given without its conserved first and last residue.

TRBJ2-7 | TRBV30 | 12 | AWSDPPSSYEQY
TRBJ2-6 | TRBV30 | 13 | AFQGFFSGANVLT
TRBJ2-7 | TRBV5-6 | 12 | ASSFGQGRGEQY
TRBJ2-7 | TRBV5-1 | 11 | ASRLANAGEQY
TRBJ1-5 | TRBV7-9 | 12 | ASSADSSGQPQH
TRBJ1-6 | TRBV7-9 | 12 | ASSPGTLNSPLH
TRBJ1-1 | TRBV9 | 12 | ASSGWEMNTEAF
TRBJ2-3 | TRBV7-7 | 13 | ASSPTSGRIDTQY
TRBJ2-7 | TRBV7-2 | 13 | ASSLFNGRQYEQY
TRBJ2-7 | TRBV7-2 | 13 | ASSLGVPSQYEQY
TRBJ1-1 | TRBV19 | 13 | ASGDRGPEHTEAF
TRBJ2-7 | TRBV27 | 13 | ASSLRQPSSYEQY
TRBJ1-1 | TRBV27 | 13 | ASSKEGVQGTEAF
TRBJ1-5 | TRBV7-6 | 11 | ASSFQTNQPQH
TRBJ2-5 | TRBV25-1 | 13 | ASSESLAGRETQY
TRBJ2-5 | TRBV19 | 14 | ASSSRLAGRQETQY
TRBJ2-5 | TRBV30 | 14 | AWSAGGQGTRETQY
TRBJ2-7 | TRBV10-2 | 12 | ASREPQKTYEQY
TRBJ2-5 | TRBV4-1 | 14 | ASSHLPGQTQETQY
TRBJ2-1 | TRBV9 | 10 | ASSPNYNEQF
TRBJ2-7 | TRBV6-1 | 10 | ASSELAYEQY
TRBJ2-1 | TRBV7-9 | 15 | ASSLGVAEGTYNEQF
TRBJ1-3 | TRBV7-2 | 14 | ASSLVGRGTGNTIY
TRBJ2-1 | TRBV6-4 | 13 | ASSRDTGSYNEQF
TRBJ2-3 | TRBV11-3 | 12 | ASSLERGRDTQY
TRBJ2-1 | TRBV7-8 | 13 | ASRRDYGLQNEQF
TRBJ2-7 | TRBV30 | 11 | AWSAGQVYEQY
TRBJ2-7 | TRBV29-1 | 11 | SGGGRGGYEQY
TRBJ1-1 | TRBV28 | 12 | ASSQLTGYSEAF
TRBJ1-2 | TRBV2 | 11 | ASREQGGYGYT
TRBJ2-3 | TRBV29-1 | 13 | SVEVGGWRTDTQY
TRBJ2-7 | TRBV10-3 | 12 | AISEATGAKEQY
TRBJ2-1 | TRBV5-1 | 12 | ASSLSGGSNEQF
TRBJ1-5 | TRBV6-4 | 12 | ASSDSEGTQPQH
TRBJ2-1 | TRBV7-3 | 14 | ASSSGGTGVRDEQF
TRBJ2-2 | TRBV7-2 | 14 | ASSFPGRGGAGELF
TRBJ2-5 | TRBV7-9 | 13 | ASSPTSGYQETQY
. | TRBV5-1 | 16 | ASSMGLAGGYLSYEQY
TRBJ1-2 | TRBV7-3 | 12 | ASSLSGAEGGYT
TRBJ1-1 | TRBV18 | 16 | ASSRNLGQRNLNTEAF
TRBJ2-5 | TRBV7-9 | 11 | ASSLAGGTPQY